A selection of T cell receptor beta chains follows, all from one sample in a study of cytomegalovirus exposure and HLA in healthy donors. Only in-frame clones appear in the TCRdb table, and some are missing; sequencing was by immunoSEQ multiplex PCR. The repertoire consists of 100,000 to 150,000 clones, with about 10% occurring once and the leading ten covering 4.6%. Sequencing input: PBMCs. Receptors were obtained from a woman younger than 30 in good health and CMV-seropositive. Each CDR3 is given with its conserved first and last residue. A D gene is named only where the DNA matches it firmly. A row's size may be missing; if present it is once, few, many or a size class.

TGTGCCAGCAGTGTAGGAGGATTTACTGAAGCTTTCTTT	CASSVGGFTEAFF	TRBJ1-1	.	.	TRBV25-1
TGTGCCAGCATCGCCGACAGAACAACAGATACGCAGTATTTT	CASIADRTTDTQYF	TRBJ2-3	.	few	TRBV5-4
TGCGCCAGCAGCAGCTCGATCCTCGGTTTTTGGACTGAAGCTTTCTTT	CASSSSILGFWTEAFF	TRBJ1-1	.	few	TRBV4-1
TGTGCCAGCAGCACCGGGACAGGGCCTGGGGAGACCCAGTACTTC	CASSTGTGPGETQYF	TRBJ2-5	TRBD1	.	TRBV6-6
TGTGCCAGCTGGTTGTCACAGTCTCTCGGCGAGCAGTACTTC	CASWLSQSLGEQYF	TRBJ2-7	.	few	TRBV5-6
TGCGCCAGCAGCCGCTCGGGACAGGGGGACTATAGCAATCAGCCCCAGCATTTT	CASSRSGQGDYSNQPQHF	TRBJ1-5	TRBD1	few	TRBV5-1
TGTGCCTGGAGTCGACTAGCGGGAGGAAACAATGAGCAGTTCTTC	CAWSRLAGGNNEQFF	TRBJ2-1	TRBD2	.	TRBV30
TGTGCCAGCAGCGTGGACAGCTACTCTGGAAACACCATATATTTT	CASSVDSYSGNTIYF	TRBJ1-3	.	.	TRBV11-3
TGTGCCAGCAGTGAAGCCTACAGGGGAGTCGCAGATACGCAGTATTTT	CASSEAYRGVADTQYF	TRBJ2-3	TRBD1	few	TRBV6-1
TGTGCCTGGAGTGTAATGGCGGCTTCACCCCTCCACTTT	CAWSVMAASPLHF	TRBJ1-6	.	.	TRBV30
TGTGCCAGCAGCTTGGATGGCAGGAACTATGGCTACACCTTC	CASSLDGRNYGYTF	TRBJ1-2	.	few	TRBV5-8
TGTGCCAGCAGCCAGTCGACTAGTGGGGAGACCCAGTACTTC	CASSQSTSGETQYF	TRBJ2-5	.	.	TRBV14
TGTGCCAGCAGGTGGGGGGGCACTGAAGCTTTCTTT	CASRWGGTEAFF	TRBJ1-1	.	.	TRBV27
TGTGCCATCAGAATGTCCGGGACAGGGGTCGAAGTCTACACCTTC	CAIRMSGTGVEVYTF	TRBJ1-2	TRBD1	.	TRBV10-3
TGTGCCAGCAGTACGTCAGGTACCAGTTACGAGCAGTACTTC	CASSTSGTSYEQYF	TRBJ2-7	.	few	TRBV5-4
TGTGCCAGCAGCGTCGGCGTCGGGGGAACTGAAGCTTTCTTT	CASSVGVGGTEAFF	TRBJ1-1	.	few	TRBV9
TGTGCCAGCAGCTCCAGGGACAGGACCAACTCCTACGAGCAGTACTTC	CASSSRDRTNSYEQYF	TRBJ2-7	TRBD1	.	TRBV7-8
TGTGCCAGCAGTTTAAAAACAGGGGCGGGCTACACCTTC	CASSLKTGAGYTF	TRBJ1-2	TRBD1	.	TRBV27
TGTGCCAGCAAGGGCCAGGGTGCAGATACGCAGTATTTT	CASKGQGADTQYF	TRBJ2-3	.	.	TRBV6-6
TGTGCCAGCAGCCCCGGGAAAGCTGAAAAACTGTTTTTT	CASSPGKAEKLFF	TRBJ1-4	.	.	TRBV5-4
TGTGCCTGGAGTCCAATAGGAGGACGCTACGAGCAGTACTTC	CAWSPIGGRYEQYF	TRBJ2-7	.	.	TRBV30
TGTGCAAGTCGCCCTAAGAGGCCCTCTAGCGGGAGCAACAATGAGCAGTTCTTC	CASRPKRPSSGSNNEQFF	TRBJ2-1	.	few	TRBV12-2
TGTGCCAGCAGCCCAGTCTGGGAGGAGGAGACCCAGTACTTC	CASSPVWEEETQYF	TRBJ2-5	.	.	TRBV9
TGTGCCTGGAGTCTGACTAGCGGTCCCTACGAGCAGTACTTC	CAWSLTSGPYEQYF	TRBJ2-7	TRBD2	.	TRBV30
TGTGCCAGCAAACCCCGGGAGGGGTACGATGAGCAGTTCTTC	CASKPREGYDEQFF	TRBJ2-1	TRBD2	.	TRBV2
TGTGCCAGCAGCCAAGTAACTAGCGGGAACTCCTACAATGAGCAGTTCTTC	CASSQVTSGNSYNEQFF	TRBJ2-1	TRBD2	.	TRBV4-2
TGTGCCAGCTCACCACCACTAGCGGAGGGGGAAGAGACCCAGTACTTC	CASSPPLAEGEETQYF	TRBJ2-5	TRBD2	few	TRBV18
TGTGCCAGCAGTTACCCCGGGACAGGGGACGACTATGGCTACACCTTC	CASSYPGTGDDYGYTF	TRBJ1-2	TRBD1	few	TRBV6-5
TGTGCCAGCAGTTTTTCGGACAGGGCCACTGAAGCTTTCTTT	CASSFSDRATEAFF	TRBJ1-1	TRBD1	few	TRBV27
TGTGCCAGCAGACCGGGACTAGCGGGAGGTAATGAGCAGTTCTTC	CASRPGLAGGNEQFF	TRBJ2-1	TRBD2	.	TRBV2
TGTGCCAGCAGCTTCGACACCGGGACTAGTATCAATGAGCAGTTCTTC	CASSFDTGTSINEQFF	TRBJ2-1	TRBD2	.	TRBV7-9
TGTGCCAGCAGCCAGGGGGCGAGCAATCAGCCCCAGCATTTT	CASSQGASNQPQHF	TRBJ1-5	TRBD1	.	TRBV28
TGTGCCAGCAGTGAGTTTCCAGGGTCCCTGAATGAGCAGTTCTTC	CASSEFPGSLNEQFF	TRBJ2-1	.	few	TRBV2
TGCACCAGCAGCAGGACAAGGGGTACCGGCGAGCAGTACTTC	CTSSRTRGTGEQYF	TRBJ2-7	.	few	TRBV1
TGCGCCAGCAGGAGGGACAGAACTGGGGCCAACGTCCTGACTTTC	CASRRDRTGANVLTF	TRBJ2-6	TRBD1	.	TRBV10-1
TGCAGCGTTGGTGGGAGACTGAACACTGAAGCTTTCTTT	CSVGGRLNTEAFF	TRBJ1-1	.	few	TRBV29-1
TGTGCCATCACCCCGGCTCGGGAGGTCACCTACAATGAGCAGTTCTTC	CAITPAREVTYNEQFF	TRBJ2-1	TRBD2	.	TRBV10-3
TGTGCCAGCAGCCCCTTCGGGGACACTGAAGCTTTCTTT	CASSPFGDTEAFF	TRBJ1-1	.	.	TRBV5-5
TGTGCCAGCAGCTCGGGACTAGCAGTAAATGAGCAGTTCTTC	CASSSGLAVNEQFF	TRBJ2-1	TRBD2	.	TRBV7-3
TGTGCCAGCAGCTCATATAGCGAGCAGTACTTC	CASSSYSEQYF	TRBJ2-7	.	few	TRBV5-6
TGTGCCAGCTCACTGACCGGGCCGGGGGAGCCCCAGCATTTT	CASSLTGPGEPQHF	TRBJ1-5	.	.	TRBV18
TGTGCCAGCTCACCACCCCAGGGATCTGGGGCCAACGTCCTGACTTTC	CASSPPQGSGANVLTF	TRBJ2-6	.	.	TRBV18
TGTGCCAGCAAGAGACAGGGCCCCAATCAGCCCCAGCATTTT	CASKRQGPNQPQHF	TRBJ1-5	TRBD1	few	TRBV6-5